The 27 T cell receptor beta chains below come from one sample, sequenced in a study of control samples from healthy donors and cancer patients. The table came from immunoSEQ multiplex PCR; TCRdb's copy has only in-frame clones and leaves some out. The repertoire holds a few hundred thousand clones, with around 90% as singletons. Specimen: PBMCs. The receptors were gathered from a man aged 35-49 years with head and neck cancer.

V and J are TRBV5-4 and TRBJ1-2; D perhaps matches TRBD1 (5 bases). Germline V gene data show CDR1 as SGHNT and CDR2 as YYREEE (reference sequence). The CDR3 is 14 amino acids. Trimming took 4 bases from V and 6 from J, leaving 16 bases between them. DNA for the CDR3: TGTGCCAGCAGCCCTATGACCGGGACTCATGGCTACACCTTC. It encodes CASSPMTGTHGYTF.

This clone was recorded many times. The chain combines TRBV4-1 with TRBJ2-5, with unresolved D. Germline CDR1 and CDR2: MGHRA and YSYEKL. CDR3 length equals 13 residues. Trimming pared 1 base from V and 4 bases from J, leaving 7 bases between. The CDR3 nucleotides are TGCGCCAGCAGCCAAGGTTATAGAGAGACCCAGTACTTC. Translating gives CASSQGYRETQYF.

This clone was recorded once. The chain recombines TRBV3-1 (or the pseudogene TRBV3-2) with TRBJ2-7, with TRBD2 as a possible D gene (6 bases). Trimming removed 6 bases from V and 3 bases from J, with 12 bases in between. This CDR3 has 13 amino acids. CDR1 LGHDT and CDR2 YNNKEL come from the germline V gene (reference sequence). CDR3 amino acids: CASRGGILYEQYF. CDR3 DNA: TGTGCCAGCAGGGGGGGTATACTCTACGAGCAGTACTTC.

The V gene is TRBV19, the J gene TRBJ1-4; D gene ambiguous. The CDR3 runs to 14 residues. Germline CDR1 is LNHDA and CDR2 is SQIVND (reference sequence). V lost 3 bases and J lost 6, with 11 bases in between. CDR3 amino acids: CASSITSTDEKLFF. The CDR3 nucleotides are TGTGCCAGTAGTATTACGTCCACCGATGAAAAACTGTTTTTT.

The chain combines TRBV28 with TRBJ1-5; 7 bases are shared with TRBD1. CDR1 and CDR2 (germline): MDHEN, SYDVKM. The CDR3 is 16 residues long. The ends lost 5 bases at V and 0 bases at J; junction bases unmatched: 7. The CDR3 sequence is CASSPTGVASNQPQHF. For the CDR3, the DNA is TGTGCCAGCAGTCCCACAGGGGTTGCTAGCAATCAGCCCCAGCATTTT.

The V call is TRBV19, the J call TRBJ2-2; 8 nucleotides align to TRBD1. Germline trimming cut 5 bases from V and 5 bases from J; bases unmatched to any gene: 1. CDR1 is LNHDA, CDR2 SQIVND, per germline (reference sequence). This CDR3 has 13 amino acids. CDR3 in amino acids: CASSWTGTGELFF. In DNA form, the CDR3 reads TGTGCCAGTAGTTGGACAGGGACCGGGGAGCTGTTTTTT.

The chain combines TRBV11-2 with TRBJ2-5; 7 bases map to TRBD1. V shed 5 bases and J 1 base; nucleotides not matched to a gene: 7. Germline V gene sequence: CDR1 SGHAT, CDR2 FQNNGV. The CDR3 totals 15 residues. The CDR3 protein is CASSLQGQPQETQYF. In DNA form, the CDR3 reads TGTGCCAGCAGCCTCCAGGGACAGCCCCAAGAGACCCAGTACTTC.

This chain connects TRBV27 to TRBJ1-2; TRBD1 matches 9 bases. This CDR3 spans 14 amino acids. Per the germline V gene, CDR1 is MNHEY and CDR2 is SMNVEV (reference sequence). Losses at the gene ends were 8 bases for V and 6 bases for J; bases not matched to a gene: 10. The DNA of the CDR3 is TGTGCCAGCGGCCGGACGTGGACAGGGGATGGCTACACCTTC. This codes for CASGRTWTGDGYTF.

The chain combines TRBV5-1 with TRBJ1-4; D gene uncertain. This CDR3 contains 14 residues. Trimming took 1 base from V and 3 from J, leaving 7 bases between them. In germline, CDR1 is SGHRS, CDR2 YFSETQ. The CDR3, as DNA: TGCGCCAGCAGCTTGACGGCCTCTAATGAAAAACTGTTTTTT. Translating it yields CASSLTASNEKLFF.

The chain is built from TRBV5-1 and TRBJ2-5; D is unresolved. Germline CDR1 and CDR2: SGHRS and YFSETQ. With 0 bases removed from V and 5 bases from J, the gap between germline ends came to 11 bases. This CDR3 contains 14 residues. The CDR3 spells CASSLVPAAETQYF. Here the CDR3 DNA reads TGCGCCAGCAGCTTGGTTCCAGCTGCGGAGACCCAGTACTTC. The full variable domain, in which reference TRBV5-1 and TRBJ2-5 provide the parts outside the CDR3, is KAGVTQTPRYLIKTRGQQVTLSCSPISGHRSVSWYQQTPGQGLQFLFEYFSETQRNKGNFPGRFSGRQFSNSRSEMNVSTLELGDSALYLCASSLVPAAETQYFGPGTRLLVL.

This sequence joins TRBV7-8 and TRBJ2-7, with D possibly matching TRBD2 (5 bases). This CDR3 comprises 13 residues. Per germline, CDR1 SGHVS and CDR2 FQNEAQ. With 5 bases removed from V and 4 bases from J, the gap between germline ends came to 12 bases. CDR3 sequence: CASSGGPGYEQYF. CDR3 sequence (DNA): TGTGCCAGCAGCGGAGGACCGGGATACGAGCAGTACTTC.

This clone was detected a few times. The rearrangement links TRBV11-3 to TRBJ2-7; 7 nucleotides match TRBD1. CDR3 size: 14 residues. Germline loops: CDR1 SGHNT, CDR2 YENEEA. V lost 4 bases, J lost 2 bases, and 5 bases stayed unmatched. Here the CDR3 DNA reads TGTGCCAGCAGCTCAAACGACAGGGCCTACGAGCAGTACTTC. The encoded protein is CASSSNDRAYEQYF.

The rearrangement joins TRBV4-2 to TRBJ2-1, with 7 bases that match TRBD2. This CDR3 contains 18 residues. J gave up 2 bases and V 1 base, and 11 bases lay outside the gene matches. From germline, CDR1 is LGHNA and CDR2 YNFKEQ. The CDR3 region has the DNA TGTGCCAGCAGCCAAGGCTCGGGGCTAGCGGAAGCCTACAATGAGCAGTTCTTC. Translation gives CASSQGSGLAEAYNEQFF.

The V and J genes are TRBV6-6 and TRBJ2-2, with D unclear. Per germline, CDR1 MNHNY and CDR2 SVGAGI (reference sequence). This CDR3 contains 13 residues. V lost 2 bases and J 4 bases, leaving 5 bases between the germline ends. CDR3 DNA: TGTGCCAGCAGTTACGTCAGCACCGGGGAGCTGTTTTTT. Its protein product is CASSYVSTGELFF.

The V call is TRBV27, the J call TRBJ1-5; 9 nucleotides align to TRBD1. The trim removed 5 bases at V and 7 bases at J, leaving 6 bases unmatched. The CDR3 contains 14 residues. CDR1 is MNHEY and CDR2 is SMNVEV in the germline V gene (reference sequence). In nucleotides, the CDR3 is TGTGCCAGCAGTCTGACAGGGGGATTGCAGCCCCAGCATTTT. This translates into CASSLTGGLQPQHF.

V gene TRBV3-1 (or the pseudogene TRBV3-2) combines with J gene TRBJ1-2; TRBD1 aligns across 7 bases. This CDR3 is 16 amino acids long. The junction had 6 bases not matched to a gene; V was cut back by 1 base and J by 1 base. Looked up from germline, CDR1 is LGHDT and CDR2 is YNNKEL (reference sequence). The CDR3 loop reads CASSQGDRTFNYGYTF. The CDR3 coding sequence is TGTGCCAGCAGCCAAGGGGACAGAACCTTTAACTATGGCTACACCTTC.

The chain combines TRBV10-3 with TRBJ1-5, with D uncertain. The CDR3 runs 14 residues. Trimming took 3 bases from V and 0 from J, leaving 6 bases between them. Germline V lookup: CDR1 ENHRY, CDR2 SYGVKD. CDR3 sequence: CAISDRYSNQPQHF. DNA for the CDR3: TGTGCCATCAGTGACAGGTATAGCAATCAGCCCCAGCATTTT.

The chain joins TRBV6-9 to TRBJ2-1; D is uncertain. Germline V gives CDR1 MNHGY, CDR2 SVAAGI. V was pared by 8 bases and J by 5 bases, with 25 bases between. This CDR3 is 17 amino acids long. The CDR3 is CASQEKLSGLNHNEQFF. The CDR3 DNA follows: TGTGCCAGCCAAGAAAAACTGTCTGGCTTGAACCACAATGAGCAGTTCTTC.

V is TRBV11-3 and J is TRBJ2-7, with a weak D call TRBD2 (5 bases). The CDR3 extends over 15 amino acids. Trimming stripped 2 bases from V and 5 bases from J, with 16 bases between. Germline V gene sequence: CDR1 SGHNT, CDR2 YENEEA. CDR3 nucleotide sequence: TGTGCCAGCAGCTTAAAGGGTTTTTCCGGGGACGAGCAGTACTTC. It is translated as CASSLKGFSGDEQYF.

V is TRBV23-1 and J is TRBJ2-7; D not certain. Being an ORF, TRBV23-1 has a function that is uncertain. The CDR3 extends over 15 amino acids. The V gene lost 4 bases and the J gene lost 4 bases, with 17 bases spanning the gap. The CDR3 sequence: CASSRMGPPRYEQYF. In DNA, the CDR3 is TGCGCCAGCAGTCGGATGGGCCCCCCCCGATACGAGCAGTACTTC.

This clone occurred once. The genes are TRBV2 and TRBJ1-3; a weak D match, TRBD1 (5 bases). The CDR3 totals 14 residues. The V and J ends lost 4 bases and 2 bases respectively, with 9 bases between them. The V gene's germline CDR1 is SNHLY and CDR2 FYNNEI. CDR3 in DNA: TGTGCCAGCAGTGGGGGGTACACTGGAAACACCATATATTTT. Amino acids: CASSGGYTGNTIYF.

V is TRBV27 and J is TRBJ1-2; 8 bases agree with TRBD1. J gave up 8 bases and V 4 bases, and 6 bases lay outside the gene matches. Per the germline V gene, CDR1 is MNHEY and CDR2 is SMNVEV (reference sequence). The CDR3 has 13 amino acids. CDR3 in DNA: TGTGCCAGCAGTTCGCATCAGGGGGCGGGCTACACCTTC. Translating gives CASSSHQGAGYTF.

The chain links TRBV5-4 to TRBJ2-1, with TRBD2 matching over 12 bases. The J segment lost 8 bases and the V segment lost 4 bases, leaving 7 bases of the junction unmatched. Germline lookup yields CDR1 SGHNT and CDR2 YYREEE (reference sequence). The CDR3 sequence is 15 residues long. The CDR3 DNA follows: TGTGCCAGCAGCCTCCGACTAGCGGGGGAGGATGAGCAGTTCTTC. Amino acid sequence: CASSLRLAGEDEQFF.

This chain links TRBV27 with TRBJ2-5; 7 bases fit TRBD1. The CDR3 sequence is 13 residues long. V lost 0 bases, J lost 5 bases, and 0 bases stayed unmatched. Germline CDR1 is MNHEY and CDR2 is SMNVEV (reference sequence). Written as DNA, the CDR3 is TGTGCCAGCAGTTTATCCAGGGGGGAGACCCAGTACTTC. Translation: CASSLSRGETQYF.

CDR3 loop: CASSLDRGVYEQYF. The CDR3 bases are TGTGCCAGCAGTTTAGACAGGGGGGTCTACGAGCAGTACTTC. This chain uses TRBV5-6 with TRBJ2-7, with TRBD1 matching 9 bases. The CDR3 spans 14 residues. Germline V lookup: CDR1 SGHDT, CDR2 YYEEEE. The V segment lost 5 bases and the J segment 3 bases; nucleotides outside the gene matches: 6.

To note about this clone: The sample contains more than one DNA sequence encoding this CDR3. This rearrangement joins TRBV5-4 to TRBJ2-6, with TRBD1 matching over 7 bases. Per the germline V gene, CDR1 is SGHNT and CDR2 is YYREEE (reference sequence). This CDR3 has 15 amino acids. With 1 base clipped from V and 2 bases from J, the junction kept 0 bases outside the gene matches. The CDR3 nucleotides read TGTGCCAGCAGCTTGACAGGGGCTGGGGCCAACGTCCTGACTTTC. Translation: CASSLTGAGANVLTF.

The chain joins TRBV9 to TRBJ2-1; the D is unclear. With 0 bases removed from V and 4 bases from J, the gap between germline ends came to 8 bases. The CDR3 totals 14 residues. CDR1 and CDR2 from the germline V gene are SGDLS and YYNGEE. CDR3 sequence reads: CASSVDGVYNEQFF. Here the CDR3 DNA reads TGTGCCAGCAGCGTAGACGGAGTGTACAATGAGCAGTTCTTC.